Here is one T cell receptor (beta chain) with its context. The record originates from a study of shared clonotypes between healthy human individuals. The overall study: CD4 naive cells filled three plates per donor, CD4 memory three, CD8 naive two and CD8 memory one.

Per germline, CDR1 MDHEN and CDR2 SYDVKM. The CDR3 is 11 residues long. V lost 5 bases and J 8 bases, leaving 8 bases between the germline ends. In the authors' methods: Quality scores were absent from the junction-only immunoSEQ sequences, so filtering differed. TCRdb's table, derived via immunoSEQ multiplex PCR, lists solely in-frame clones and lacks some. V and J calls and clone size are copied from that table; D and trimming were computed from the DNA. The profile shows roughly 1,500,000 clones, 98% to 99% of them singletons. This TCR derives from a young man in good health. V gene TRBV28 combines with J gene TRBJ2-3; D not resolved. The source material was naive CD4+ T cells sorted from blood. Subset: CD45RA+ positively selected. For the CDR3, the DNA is TGTGCCAGCAGTCCCGCGGTTACGCAGTATTTT. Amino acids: CASSPAVTQYF. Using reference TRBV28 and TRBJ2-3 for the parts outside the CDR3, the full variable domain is DVKVTQSSRYLVKRTGEKVFLECVQDMDHENMFWYRQDPGLGLRLIYFSYDVKMKEKGDIPEGYSVSREKKERFSLILESASTNQTSMYLCASSPAVTQYFGPGTRLTVL.